What follows are 15 T cell receptor beta chains derived from one specimen sequenced in a study of Graves' ophthalmopathy and Graves' hyperthyroidism. The authors amplified TCR beta CDR3 regions, and they did so from RNA transcripts for repertoire sequencing. HTBI-primed first-round RT-PCR preceded second-round multiplex PCR. MiXCR was run by TCRdb on the multiplex PCR reads, yielding one entry per CDR3 protein. There are about 16,000 distinct CDR3 sequences in the sample; 46% occur only once, and approximately 24% lies in the top ten. What was sequenced was peripheral blood. Receptor source: a woman between 35 and 50 years old with stable Graves' hyperthyroidism.

By share, this clonotype ranks as medium-sized. The chain uses TRBV2 and TRBJ2-7, with D uncertain. There are 12 residues in the CDR3. Germline-derived CDR1 and CDR2 are SNHLY and FYNNEI. The ends were cut back, 7 bases at V and 4 bases at J, with 11 bases in the middle. This chain's CDR3 is CASTDVGYEQYF. The DNA of the CDR3 is TGTGCCAGCACCGACGTAGGGTACGAGCAGTACTTC.

This clonotype is classed as medium-sized. The V gene is TRBV10-3, the J gene TRBJ2-2, with unresolved D. Germline V gene data show CDR1 as ENHRY and CDR2 as SYGVKD. Trimming stripped 3 bases from V and 3 bases from J, with 5 bases between. This CDR3 spans 13 amino acids. CDR3 in amino acids: CAISEGDTGELFF. DNA of the CDR3: TGTGCCATCAGTGAAGGCGACACCGGGGAGCTGTTTTTT.

By proportion, this clonotype is medium-sized (0.01 to 0.1%). The rearrangement joins TRBV2 to TRBJ2-7, with a weak D call TRBD2 (5 bases). The CDR3 spans 15 residues. Germline CDR1 is SNHLY and CDR2 is FYNNEI. Trimming cost V 0 bases and J 4 bases, with 13 bases left between them. CDR3 in amino acids: CASSEALGGMYEQYF. The CDR3 DNA follows: TGTGCCAGCAGTGAAGCGCTCGGAGGAATGTACGAGCAGTACTTC.

The chain has TRBV7-2 and TRBJ1-2; D might be TRBD1 (5 bases). CDR3 length equals 14 residues. The germline V gene encodes CDR1 SGHTA and CDR2 FQGNSA. With 7 bases removed from V and 4 bases from J, the gap between germline ends came to 16 bases. The CDR3 sequence is CASIWGGASYGYTF. DNA for the CDR3: TGTGCCAGCATCTGGGGAGGGGCCAGCTATGGCTACACCTTC.

By share of the sample, this clonotype is medium-sized. V usage is TRBV15 and J usage is TRBJ1-1; D not certain. The V end lost 0 bases, the J end lost 4 bases, and 9 bases lay between the germline ends. Looked up from germline, CDR1 is LNHNV and CDR2 is YYDKDF (reference sequence). The CDR3 runs to 14 residues. This chain's CDR3 is CATSRERGGTEAFF. DNA of the CDR3: TGTGCCACCAGCAGAGAACGAGGAGGCACTGAAGCTTTCTTT.

As to this clonotype: A much larger clone sits a single nucleotide away, making a read error possible. The rearrangement joins TRBV14 to TRBJ2-3, with no clear D. CDR1 is SGHDN and CDR2 is FVKESK in the germline V gene. The CDR3 is 17 residues long. The CDR3 reads CASSQDTPRRSTDTQCF. CDR3 DNA sequence: TGTGCCAGCAGCCAAGATACCCCGAGAAGGAGCACAGATACGCAGTGTTTT.

The table lists this clonotype with a few counts. The gene calls are TRBV3-1 and TRBJ2-7, with 8 bases fitting TRBD2. Trimming took 5 bases from V and 6 from J; bases not matched to a gene: 9. Germline CDR1 LGHDT, CDR2 YNNKEL (reference sequence). This CDR3 is built from 14 residues. CDR3 loop: CASSYGTSSSEQYF. In DNA, the CDR3 is TGTGCCAGCAGCTACGGGACTAGTAGTTCCGAGCAGTACTTC.

This clonotype was counted a few times. V usage is TRBV2 and J usage is TRBJ1-6; 8 bases map to TRBD1. Germline CDR1 reads SNHLY; CDR2 reads FYNNEI. V shed 4 bases and J 8 bases; nucleotides not matched to a gene: 1. The CDR3 has 13 amino acids. The CDR3 loop is CASSGGQDSPLHF. DNA of the CDR3: TGTGCCAGCAGTGGGGGACAGGATTCACCCCTCCACTTT.

With regard to this clonotype: One junction end disagrees with the germline gene, perhaps due to a read error. This sequence joins TRBV20-1 and TRBJ1-1, with TRBD1 matching over 8 bases. This CDR3 has 16 residues. Germline V gene sequence: CDR1 DFQATT, CDR2 SNEGSKA (reference sequence). The chain's CDR3 is CSARETGARKDTGAFF. In DNA form, the CDR3 reads TGCAGTGCTAGAGAGACAGGGGCACGAAAGGACACTGGAGCTTTCTTT.

The J gene is TRBJ1-1, the V gene TRBV6-4; D not resolved. Trimming left V 5 bases short and J 2 bases short, with 12 bases between. Germline V gene sequence: CDR1 MRHNA, CDR2 SNTAGT. The CDR3 contains 14 residues. CDR3 nucleotides: TGTGCCAGCAGTTCGGCCCCAGGAAACACTGAAGCTTTCTTT. Translating gives CASSSAPGNTEAFF.

This clonotype was seen many times. This chain's CDR3 is CASSLFSRGETQYF. In DNA, the CDR3 is TGTGCCAGCAGCTTATTCAGTCGGGGGGAGACCCAGTACTTC. The V gene is TRBV11-2, the J gene TRBJ2-5; the D gene is possibly TRBD2 (6 bases). Looked up from germline, CDR1 is SGHAT and CDR2 is FQNNGV. The V and J ends lost 2 bases and 5 bases respectively, with 12 bases between them. The CDR3 totals 14 residues.

V usage is TRBV28 and J usage is TRBJ2-2; D might be TRBD1 (6 bases). The CDR3 extends over 14 amino acids. From germline, CDR1 is MDHEN and CDR2 SYDVKM. V was pared by 7 bases and J by 4 bases, with 13 bases between. The CDR3 DNA follows: TGTGCCAGCATCCAAGGGGGTGGCACCGGGGAGCTGTTTTTT. Residues: CASIQGGGTGELFF.

The CDR3 region is CASSPYPGLENTDTQYF. In DNA, the CDR3 is TGTGCCAGCAGTCCTTACCCAGGGCTGGAAAACACAGATACGCAGTATTTT. This sequence joins TRBV28 and TRBJ2-3; perhaps TRBD1 as D (5 bases). V lost 5 bases and J lost 2, with 20 bases in between. Germline values: CDR1 MDHEN, CDR2 SYDVKM. CDR3 length: 17 residues.

This clonotype was detected many times. The genes are TRBV19 and TRBJ2-7; 8 bases fit TRBD2. J gave up 12 bases and V 4 bases, and 8 bases lay outside the gene matches. The V gene's germline CDR1 is LNHDA and CDR2 SQIVND (reference sequence). The CDR3 runs to 12 residues. The CDR3 sequence: CASSTASGPRYF. DNA of the CDR3: TGTGCCAGTAGTACGGCTAGCGGGCCAAGGTACTTC.

The CDR3 loop is CASSYSSTGMAGYTF. As DNA, the CDR3 is TGTGCCAGCAGTTACTCGTCGACAGGGATGGCTGGCTACACCTTC. The genes are TRBV6-5 and TRBJ1-2; 7 bases line up with TRBD1. CDR1 MNHEY and CDR2 SVGAGI come from the germline V gene. J lost 7 bases, V lost 0 bases, and 8 bases had no gene match. The CDR3 has 15 residues.